This section outlines one T cell receptor (beta chain) sequence together with its context. In the original workflow: Reference gene primer amplification gave estimated nucleated cell counts. The assay was immunoSEQ multiplex PCR, and TCRdb's table has in-frame clones only and misses some. The DNA gave D and trimming, while V, J and clone size come from that table. Among roughly 31,000 clones listed, 90% were seen once. Germline V lookup: CDR1 SGHRS, CDR2 YFSETQ. The ends lost 1 base at V and 10 bases at J; junction bases unmatched: 20. The CDR3 sequence is 18 residues long. The entry originates in a study of blood T cell repertoires in COVID-19. Background on the study: Italy, Spain and the United States were the sources of the convalescent and acute COVID-19 samples. The analysed material was cDNA or gDNA that came from T cells, B-cell-depleted T cells, or PBMCs.

This sequence originates from a man in his 60s with active COVID-19. This chain joins TRBV5-1 and TRBJ2-1; TRBD1 aligns across 7 bases. The sample was peripheral blood. The CDR3 reads CASSLFSDRALVGDEQFF. As DNA, the CDR3 is TGCGCCAGCAGCTTGTTTTCCGACAGGGCACTAGTGGGCGACGAGCAGTTCTTC.